This T cell receptor beta chain originates from a study of control samples from healthy donors and cancer patients. The V and J ends lost 5 bases and 2 bases respectively, with 17 bases between them. Germline CDR1 is LGHDT and CDR2 is YNNKEL (reference sequence). The CDR3 has 16 amino acids. Sequenced by immunoSEQ multiplex PCR; TCRdb stores in-frame clones only, minus some. The repertoire holds 100,000 to 150,000 clones, with just under 95% as singletons. The chain employs TRBV3-1 (or the pseudogene TRBV3-2) and TRBJ2-3, with D possibly being TRBD1 or TRBD2 (7 bases each). This clonotype originated in a man between 18 and 29 years old in good health. Sequencing input: blood. The CDR3 region is CASSLGGGGATDTQYF. In DNA form, the CDR3 reads TGTGCCAGCAGCTTAGGGGGCGGGGGCGCCACAGATACGCAGTATTTT.